This record covers a single T cell receptor (beta chain). Its recognized antigen is unknown. Base qualities are not provided; no much larger clone lies one nucleotide away. TCR sequencing with the immunoSEQ assay provided the T-cell fraction in tumor and uninvolved lung tissue. The original pipeline was this. To analyze survival, patients were divided into a high T-cell fraction group (upper tertile) and a low T-cell fraction group (lower two tertiles), and the two groups were compared using a log-rank test. A signed-rank test was used to test differences in T-cell fraction between paired tumor and uninvolved lung samples. TCRdb took over this immuneACCESS table, retaining in-frame rearrangements with V and J assigned. Such tables are incomplete; in checked studies, under half of the missing clones stem from an unresolved V gene, and the remainder is unexplained. That table furnishes V, J and clone size, whereas the DNA furnished D and trimming. In this sample the table shows under 7,000 clones, 76% of which occur a single time. The top ten hold approximately 15% of the sample.

Enrollment in ICON was initiated in early 2016, and the last patient was enrolled in 2018. Fresh tumor and matched uninvolved tissue for in-depth immune analyses, including TCR sequencing, were collected from a subcohort of around 76 patients. No cell sorting was done, and TCR sequencing was instead run on DNA isolated from bulk tissue. This sample was taken from a study of tumor-infiltrating lymphocytes in localized non-small cell lung cancer (dated by TCRdb to 2020 to 2023). Regarding the research as a whole: The cohort included patients whose samples were collected after neoadjuvant chemotherapy, as well as both smokers and never-smokers and several histologies. A total of around 50 patients were part of the paired comparison of immunoSEQ T-cell fraction between tumor and uninvolved lung. From each patient came resected tumor tissue plus uninvolved lung tissue from that same patient, and the uninvolved lung tissue was described as non-adjacent to the tumor. TCR sequencing was one of several integrated assays, alongside flow cytometry, multiplex immunofluorescence, RNA-seq, exome sequencing and proteomics, applied to the same patients. The overall ICON cohort comprised 150 surgical patients with localized non-small cell lung cancer whose tumors were resected. Broad study findings and their caveats: Because different pieces of the same tissue were used for different assays, technical variation could not be separated from intratumor heterogeneity. The TCR-derived T-cell fraction showed no difference between the flow cytometry-defined immunotypes IM1 (good prognosis) and IM2 (poor prognosis). Because assay coverage varied across patients depending on available tissue quantity, TCR sequencing was performed for only a subset of the cohort. Consistent with immunofluorescence CD3 counts, TCRbeta sequencing supported greater T cell infiltration in tumors than in uninvolved lung tissue.

The cysteine opens and the phenylalanine closes a CDR3 of 14 amino acids. CDR3 DNA only is kept here, 42 bases in frame from base 1. The germline V gene sets CDR1 to KGHSH and CDR2 to LQKENI. Relative to germline, V is 4 bases shorter and J is 2 bases shorter, with 11 bases between their ends. Input material: uninvolved lung tissue not adjacent to the tumor. The receptor was derived from a human donor with non-small cell lung cancer. This chain joins TRBV18 to TRBJ1-2; 5 matching bases give a weak D call of TRBD1. At the DNA level, the sequence is TGTGCCAGCTCACGATTAGACAGAAACTATGGCTACACCTTC. This yields the protein CASSRLDRNYGYTF.